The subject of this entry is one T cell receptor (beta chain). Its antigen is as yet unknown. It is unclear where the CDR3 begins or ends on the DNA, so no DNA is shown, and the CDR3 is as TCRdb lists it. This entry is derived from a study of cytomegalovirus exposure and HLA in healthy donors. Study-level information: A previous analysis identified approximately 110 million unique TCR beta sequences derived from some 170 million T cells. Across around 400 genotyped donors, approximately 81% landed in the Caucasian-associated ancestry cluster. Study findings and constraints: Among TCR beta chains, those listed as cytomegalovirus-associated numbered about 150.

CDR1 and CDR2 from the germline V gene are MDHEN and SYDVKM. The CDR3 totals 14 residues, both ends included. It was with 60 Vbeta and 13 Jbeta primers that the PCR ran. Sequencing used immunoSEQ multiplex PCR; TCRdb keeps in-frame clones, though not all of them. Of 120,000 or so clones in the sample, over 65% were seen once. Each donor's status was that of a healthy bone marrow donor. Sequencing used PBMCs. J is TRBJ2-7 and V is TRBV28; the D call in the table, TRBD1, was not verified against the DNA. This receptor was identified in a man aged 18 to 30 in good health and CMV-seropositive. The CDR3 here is CASQGVGQGAPPYF.